This T cell receptor (beta chain) was identified during a study of post-analysis software for immune sequencing data. Across the study: The study covered relapsing-remitting, secondary progressive and progressive-relapsing courses of multiple sclerosis.

Study conclusions and caveats: Versus controls, multiple sclerosis patients showed significantly lower diversity (normalized Chao1). Five or six TRBV segments, TRBV5-6, TRBV5-1 and TRBV20-1 among them, were found more frequent in patients than controls.

Trimming at V came to 4 bases and at J to 5 bases, leaving 5 bases not matched to a gene. The CDR3 contains 14 residues. Germline loops: CDR1 LGHNA, CDR2 YNFKEQ. To note about this clonotype: Antigen: not known.

Researchers reported that TCR beta cDNA libraries carried unique molecular identifiers. When about 0.95 to 10 million T cells were used, they gave approximately 530,000 cDNA molecules. TCRdb used MiXCR to reprocess the PCR reads, holding one entry per CDR3 protein. Of about 560,000 distinct CDR3 sequences listed, roughly 47% are singletons. The specimen was blood. The sequence was obtained from a girl between 10 and 17 years old with multiple sclerosis. The V gene is TRBV4-2, the J gene TRBJ2-1; 7 bases align to TRBD1. The CDR3 loop reads CASSRSDRDNEQFF. CDR3 sequence (DNA): TGTGCCAGCAGCCGAAGCGACAGGGACAATGAGCAGTTCTTC.